This T cell receptor beta chain was profiled in a study of T cell responses to AZD1222 COVID-19 vaccine. Study-wide context: Pooled samples include second doses given at about 4 or 12 weeks. Findings and limits, study-wide: Baseline testing showed seropositivity in only a handful of AZD1222 recipients.

As regards this clone: Its antigen is not known.

V lost 3 bases, J lost 5 bases, and 14 bases lay in between. From germline, CDR1 is SGHRS and CDR2 YFSETQ. CDR3 length: 15 residues. Method: immunoSEQ multiplex PCR; TCRdb's copy keeps in-frame clones and lacks some. The sample has about 110,000 clones, nearly 90% seen once. Sequencing used peripheral blood, obtained on day 0 of AZD1222 vaccination. The sequence came from an adult in good health. The rearrangement uses TRBV5-1 and TRBJ1-4, with D perhaps matching TRBD1 (6 bases). Here the CDR3 DNA reads TGCGCCAGCAGCTCACAGGGCCCCCCCAATGAAAAACTGTTTTTT. Amino acids: CASSSQGPPNEKLFF.